This TCR beta chain was captured in a study of response to subunit inactivated influenza vaccine. Study-wide results and limits: The authors suggested that every seasonal influenza vaccination recruits few new T cells.

The CDR3 spans 15 residues. V lost 5 bases to trimming and J lost 8 bases, with 22 bases between them. Germline loops: CDR1 DFQATT, CDR2 SNEGSKA (reference sequence). TCRdb analysed the RT-PCR reads with MiXCR anew, one entry per CDR3 protein. Here the sample spans about 520,000 distinct CDR3 sequences, 11% being singletons. This clonotype was detected only a few times. The antigen is not known. The rearrangement joins TRBV20-1 to TRBJ2-1, with unresolved D. The clonotype was recovered from a man aged 45 to 65 who received an inactivated influenza vaccine. Sequenced material: PBMCs from blood, taken about 40 days after vaccination. CDR3 in amino acids: CSAPEANHLTHEQFF. The CDR3 bases are TGCAGTGCTCCGGAAGCAAACCACCTCACCCATGAGCAGTTCTTC.